These 3 T cell receptor beta chains were all obtained from the same sample, sequenced in a study of beta chain features in type 1 diabetes. Points from the study as a whole: There was a moderate but significant shortening of TCRB CDR3s in all four CD4+ subsets of Type 1 diabetes patients.

The isolated RNA, all of it, was reverse transcribed, so expressed TCRB transcripts were what got sequenced. Clones were sequenced by immunoSEQ multiplex PCR, and TCRdb holds only the in-frame ones, with some missing. The table includes hundreds of thousands of clones, over 11% detected once. Their specific antigens are unknown. The material sequenced was naive CD4+ T cells from blood. These receptors were taken from a man aged 18 to 29 with type 1 diabetes.

This clone was seen a handful of times. The chain has TRBV5-1 and TRBJ2-1; D is perhaps TRBD1 (5 bases). The germline V and J ends were trimmed by 0 bases and 6 bases, with 16 bases remaining between them. Germline values: CDR1 SGHRS, CDR2 YFSETQ. The CDR3 sequence is 16 residues long. The CDR3 DNA reads as TGCGCCAGCAGCTTGGAGGGCCGGGCAGGGATCAATGAGCAGTTCTTC. This encodes CASSLEGRAGINEQFF.

In its sample, this clone was seen a few times. The chain uses TRBV30 and TRBJ1-5; TRBD1 is a possible D gene (5 bases). The CDR3 is 14 amino acids. Per germline, CDR1 GTSNPN and CDR2 SVGIG (reference sequence). Trimming pared 2 bases from V and 7 bases from J, leaving 15 bases between. In nucleotides, the CDR3 is TGTGCCTGGAGTCGGCAGGGCGACCGACAGCCCCAGCATTTT. This gives the protein CAWSRQGDRQPQHF.

This clone was found a few times. The chain uses TRBV30 and TRBJ1-1; 7 nucleotides agree with TRBD1. The CDR3 loop spans 12 amino acids. Germline CDR1 is GTSNPN and CDR2 is SVGIG (reference sequence). After removal of 4 bases from V and 6 bases from J, the junction contained 5 bases not matched to a gene. The CDR3 coding sequence is TGTGCCTGGATGGAGCAGGGGGCTGAAGCTTTCTTT. It encodes CAWMEQGAEAFF.